This entry lists 8 T cell receptor beta chains sequenced from one sample in a study of PD-L1 blockade in urothelial cancer. Generated by immunoSEQ multiplex PCR, the TCRdb table keeps only in-frame clones and is missing some. The sample has under 40,000 clones, roughly 82% seen once. The sequenced sample was PBMCs, obtained around atezolizumab (anti-PD-L1) treatment. Receptors originate from a man between 60 and 75 years old with urothelial cancer.

The sample holds one count of this clone. The chain combines TRBV2 with TRBJ1-6; TRBD1 matches at 7 bases. CDR1 is SNHLY, CDR2 FYNNEI, per germline. V lost 1 base and J lost 7; bases outside the gene matches: 4. CDR3 length: 15 residues. CDR3 DNA sequence: TGTGCCAGCAGTGAAGGGGGACAGAAGAATTCACCCCTCCACTTT. This translates into CASSEGGQKNSPLHF.

This sequence joins TRBV2 and TRBJ2-1; 12 nucleotides agree with TRBD2. With 5 bases clipped from V and 4 bases from J, the junction kept 3 bases outside the gene matches. This CDR3 has 15 amino acids. Germline assignment: CDR1 SNHLY and CDR2 FYNNEI. In DNA form, the CDR3 reads TGTGCCAGCAGTCGGGGACTAGCGGGTTACAATGAGCAGTTCTTC. Translation: CASSRGLAGYNEQFF.

In this sample, this clone turned up once. The chain combines TRBV18 with TRBJ1-4; possibly TRBD1 for D (6 bases). V was pared by 4 bases and J by 0 bases, with 9 bases between. The V gene's germline CDR1 is KGHSH and CDR2 LQKENI. The CDR3 is made up of 15 amino acids. Written as DNA, the CDR3 is TGTGCCAGCTCACGGACAGCCGCAACTAATGAAAAACTGTTTTTT. Translated, it gives CASSRTAATNEKLFF.

This chain joins TRBV19 and TRBJ2-1; D might be TRBD1 (5 bases). CDR3 length equals 16 residues. Germline CDR1 LNHDA, CDR2 SQIVND (reference sequence). Trimming took off 6 bases at V and 0 bases at J, with 15 bases between the two ends. CDR3 residues: CASSLGQKPSYNEQFF. The CDR3 DNA reads as TGTGCCAGTAGCCTGGGGCAGAAGCCCTCCTACAATGAGCAGTTCTTC.

The chain employs TRBV21-1 and TRBJ1-5; the table's D call of TRBD1 was not tested on the DNA. TRBV21-1 is given as a pseudogene. The CDR3 covers 17 residues. CDR3 loop: CASSKIDRTYSNQPQHF. Written as DNA, the CDR3 is TGTGCCAGCAGCAAAATAGACAGAACCTATAGCAATCAGCCCCAGCATTTT.

This rearrangement joins TRBV7-2 to TRBJ2-5; tentatively, D is TRBD2 (6 bases). The CDR3 contains 15 residues. The V end lost 3 bases, the J end lost 2 bases, and 13 bases lay between the germline ends. Germline assignment: CDR1 SGHTA and CDR2 FQGNSA. In DNA form, the CDR3 reads TGTGCCAGCAGCTTGGATGGTCGGGGGCAAGAGACCCAGTACTTC. Encoded protein: CASSLDGRGQETQYF.

The chain employs TRBV11-2 and TRBJ2-1, with no clear D. CDR3 length equals 13 residues. Trimming pared 6 bases from V and 4 bases from J, leaving 10 bases between. The germline V gene has CDR1 SGHAT and CDR2 FQNNGV. The CDR3 DNA sequence: TGTGCCAGCAGTTACGAGCTTTACAATGAGCAGTTCTTC. As protein: CASSYELYNEQFF.

This clone was recorded once. This chain uses TRBV10-2 with TRBJ2-5; weak D call: TRBD2 (5 bases). This CDR3 has 15 residues. The V and J ends lost 1 base and 5 bases respectively, with 14 bases between them. Germline CDR1 reads WSHSY; CDR2 reads SAAADI. The chain's CDR3 is CASSEFGGPGETQYF. In nucleotides, the CDR3 is TGCGCCAGCAGTGAGTTTGGCGGCCCGGGGGAGACCCAGTACTTC.